One and the same sample provided the 3 T cell receptor beta chains below, sequenced in a study of identifying expanded T cells in peripheral blood. Method: immunoSEQ multiplex PCR; TCRdb's copy keeps in-frame clones and lacks some. The repertoire holds 50,000 or so clones, with roughly 90% as singletons. Sequenced material: blood. Source of these receptors: a person aged 18 to 70 in good health.

The CDR3 DNA is TGTGCCAGCAGCTTGGAGCCTAGCGGGATCTTAGTCTCCGGGGAGCTGTTTTTT. It codes for CASSLEPSGILVSGELFF. The chain carries TRBV5-4 and TRBJ2-2, with TRBD2 matching 9 bases. V shed 0 bases, J shed 6 bases, and the junction held 12 bases outside the gene matches. The CDR3 has 18 amino acids. The V gene's germline CDR1 is SGHNT and CDR2 YYREEE (reference sequence).

V usage is TRBV13 and J usage is TRBJ1-2, with D unresolved. The V and J ends lost 1 base and 4 bases respectively, with 7 bases between them. Looked up from germline, CDR1 is PRHDT and CDR2 is FYEKMQ (reference sequence). CDR3 length: 13 amino acids. CDR3 sequence: CASSLVRGYGYTF. As DNA, the CDR3 is TGTGCCAGCAGCTTAGTGCGCGGCTATGGCTACACCTTC.

The chain carries TRBV7-8 and TRBJ1-1, with 11 bases that match TRBD1. The CDR3 sequence is 15 residues long. The V gene's germline CDR1 is SGHVS and CDR2 FQNEAQ. The V and J ends lost 4 bases and 4 bases, in that order; junction bases with no gene match: 5. As DNA, the CDR3 is TGTGCCAGCAGCTCCTGGGACAGGGGGAGCACTGAAGCTTTCTTT. Its translation: CASSSWDRGSTEAFF.